This record concerns one TCR beta chain sequence. The antigen is unknown. The protocol was immunoSEQ multiplex PCR, while the TCRdb copy is restricted to in-frame clones and leaves out a portion. Of approximately 99,000 clones in the sample, 70% to 90% were seen once. The data were taken from a study of T cell responses to AZD1222 COVID-19 vaccine. Study-wide points: Baseline testing showed seropositivity in only five to seven AZD1222 recipients. The study found vaccine-associated CD4 TCRs spanning spike, dominant at 160-218 and 743-854.

This CDR3 spans 13 amino acids. CDR1 is SGDLS, CDR2 YYNGEE, per germline. V was cut by 2 bases and J by 4 bases, with 9 bases left in between. The chain recombines TRBV9 with TRBJ2-5; a possible D gene is TRBD2 (6 bases). The TCR originated in an adult in good health. Source: peripheral blood, taken on day 0 of AZD1222 vaccination. The CDR3 sequence is CASSVASAETQYF. DNA of the CDR3: TGTGCCAGCAGCGTCGCTAGCGCAGAGACCCAGTACTTC. The whole variable domain, remainder taken from reference TRBV9 and TRBJ2-5, is DSGVTQTPKHLITATGQRVTLRCSPRSGDLSVYWYQQSLDQGLQFLIQYYNGEERAKGNILERFSAQQFPDLHSELNLSSLELGDSALYFCASSVASAETQYFGPGTRLLVL.